This TCR beta chain was sequenced for a study of OX40 agonist ivuxolimab in advanced cancers. Study context: The patients got ivuxolimab, which is an agonistic anti-OX40 (CD134) antibody.

Patients who had autoimmune disease history or got systemic immunosuppression were left out. The germline V gene encodes CDR1 LNHNV and CDR2 YYDKDF (reference sequence). Trimming took 5 bases from V and 3 from J, leaving 17 bases between them. The CDR3 runs to 16 residues. In regard to this clone: The antigen is unknown.

Measured with immunoSEQ multiplex PCR; TCRdb has only the in-frame clones, and not every one. The table lists 60,000 to 90,000 clones, approximately 86% of them singletons, with 0.6% to 0.8% in the top ten. Study-level results: At doses 0.1 to 3.0 mg/kg, CD4+ and CD8+ clones expanded.

The receptor was isolated from an adult with an advanced solid tumor such as melanoma, head and neck, liver or kidney cancer. The J gene is TRBJ1-5, the V gene TRBV15; D perhaps matches TRBD1 (5 bases). The sequenced sample was CD4+ or CD8+ T cells sorted from blood, obtained in a trial of the OX40 agonist ivuxolimab. The CDR3 DNA reads as TGTGCCACCAGCGGGGGTTTCGGGGGTAACAATCAGCCCCAGCATTTT. The encoded protein is CATSGGFGGNNQPQHF.